The 29 T cell receptor beta chains in this list originate from one sample, sequenced in a study of blood T cell repertoires in COVID-19. Repertoires were generated with immunoSEQ multiplex PCR, while TCRdb's copy carries only in-frame clones and drops some. The sample has 390,000 or so clones; roughly 88% are singletons. The sequenced sample was peripheral blood. Every receptor here comes from a woman aged 25 to 39 with active or convalescent COVID-19.

This sequence joins TRBV5-1 and TRBJ2-7; 8 bases match TRBD2. The CDR3 totals 16 residues. Germline assignment: CDR1 SGHRS and CDR2 YFSETQ. The junction had 8 bases not matched to a gene; V was cut back by 1 base and J by 2 bases. The CDR3: CASSLFPAGDPYEQYF. The CDR3 nucleotides are TGCGCCAGCAGCTTGTTCCCAGCGGGGGACCCCTACGAGCAGTACTTC.

The CDR3 DNA reads as TGTGCCAGCTCACCACCGGCCGGGGGTAGCGTAGAGACCCAGTACTTC. It encodes CASSPPAGGSVETQYF. The chain uses TRBV18 and TRBJ2-5, with a possible D match to TRBD2 (6 bases). The CDR3 has 16 residues. The V gene lost 0 bases and the J gene lost 4 bases, with 15 bases spanning the gap. Germline CDR1 reads KGHSH; CDR2 reads LQKENI.

The chain uses TRBV3-1 (or the pseudogene TRBV3-2) and TRBJ2-3, with 13 bases fitting TRBD2. Germline V CDR1 and CDR2: LGHDT, YNNKEL (reference sequence). The trim removed 3 bases at V and 3 bases at J, leaving 3 bases unmatched. CDR3 length: 16 residues. DNA for the CDR3: TGTGCCAGCAGCCAGGGACTAGCGGGGTATACAGATACGCAGTATTTT. Its protein product is CASSQGLAGYTDTQYF.

The chain employs TRBV6-6 and TRBJ1-5; 7 nucleotides agree with TRBD1. Germline V gene data show CDR1 as MNHNY and CDR2 as SVGAGI (reference sequence). CDR3 length equals 15 residues. V lost 2 bases, J lost 5 bases, and 6 bases stayed unmatched. CDR3 in DNA: TGTGCCAGCAGTTACCCGGACAGGAAGCATCAGCCCCAGCATTTT. Translated, it gives CASSYPDRKHQPQHF.

V usage is TRBV20-1 and J usage is TRBJ1-5, with D uncertain. The CDR3 extends over 11 amino acids. CDR1 and CDR2 (germline): DFQATT, SNEGSKA (reference sequence). The germline V and J ends were trimmed by 0 bases and 11 bases, with 8 bases remaining between them. As DNA, the CDR3 is TGCAGTGCTAGAGATCTTGGAGCCCAGCATTTT. It codes for CSARDLGAQHF.

This clone has more than one count but fewer than ten. The chain joins TRBV6-2 or TRBV6-3 to TRBJ2-7, with D possibly matching TRBD2 (5 bases). There are 19 residues in the CDR3. CDR1 is MNHEY and CDR2 is SVGEGT in the germline V gene. Trimming removed 6 bases from V and 4 bases from J, with 31 bases in between. This CDR3 is CASSLNTGSLIPSTYEQYF. The CDR3 region has the DNA TGTGCCAGCAGCCTAAATACGGGAAGCCTCATCCCGTCTACTTACGAGCAGTACTTC.

The gene calls are TRBV10-3 and TRBJ2-4, with D tentatively TRBD2 (6 bases). The CDR3 is made up of 13 amino acids. V shed 9 bases and J shed 7 bases, with 16 bases lying between them. Germline V gene lookup returns CDR1 ENHRY and CDR2 SYGVKD. The CDR3: CAIRDPGGNIQYF. CDR3 bases: TGTGCCATTCGGGACCCTGGGGGGAACATTCAGTACTTC.

The chain is built from TRBV6-4 and TRBJ2-1, with D uncertain. V was pared by 0 bases and J by 9 bases, with 9 bases between. The germline CDR1 and CDR2 sequences are MRHNA and SNTAGT. This CDR3 has 13 amino acids. The CDR3: CASSDSIPGEQFF. In DNA, the CDR3 is TGTGCCAGCAGTGACTCGATCCCCGGTGAGCAGTTCTTC.

The chain couples TRBV4-1 to TRBJ2-2; the match to TRBD1 covers 8 bases. This CDR3 has 16 residues. Germline V gene lookup returns CDR1 MGHRA and CDR2 YSYEKL. The junction had 8 bases not matched to a gene; V was cut back by 5 bases and J by 3 bases. Here the CDR3 DNA reads TGCGCCAGCAGCTCGCCCCAGGGGGCGGACACCGGGGAGCTGTTTTTT. Protein sequence: CASSSPQGADTGELFF.

The chain is built from TRBV27 and TRBJ1-1, with a weak D call TRBD1 (5 bases). V lost 2 bases, J lost 6 bases, and 22 bases lay in between. The CDR3 has 17 residues. The germline V gene has CDR1 MNHEY and CDR2 SMNVEV (reference sequence). CDR3 protein: CASSLRFLAGVEAEAFF. CDR3 bases: TGTGCCAGCAGTTTACGGTTTCTCGCGGGGGTTGAGGCTGAAGCTTTCTTT.

The chain links TRBV4-2 to TRBJ1-1, with D unclear. The V end was cut by 0 bases, the J end by 7 bases, with 9 bases between. The V gene's germline CDR1 is LGHNA and CDR2 YNFKEQ. The CDR3 totals 13 residues. The CDR3 region is CASSQEEIGEAFF. The CDR3, as DNA: TGTGCCAGCAGCCAAGAGGAGATAGGTGAAGCTTTCTTT.

This rearrangement joins TRBV30 to TRBJ1-5, with 9 bases aligning to TRBD1. CDR1 and CDR2 from the germline V gene are GTSNPN and SVGIG (reference sequence). This CDR3 is 14 amino acids long. The V segment lost 5 bases and the J segment 6 bases; nucleotides outside the gene matches: 8. DNA for the CDR3: TGTGCCTGGTTTGGGGACAGGGATTTTCAGCCCCAGCATTTT. Protein product: CAWFGDRDFQPQHF.

This sequence joins TRBV12-3 or TRBV12-4 and TRBJ1-6; D is possibly TRBD1 (5 bases). The CDR3 is 13 amino acids. With 7 bases removed from V and 10 bases from J, the gap between germline ends came to 14 bases. CDR3 region: CASTPRGGSPLHF. DNA of the CDR3: TGTGCCAGCACCCCACGGGGGGGGTCACCCCTCCACTTT.

The V gene is TRBV2, the J gene TRBJ1-6; D is perhaps TRBD1 (5 bases). The V gene's germline CDR1 is SNHLY and CDR2 FYNNEI. The CDR3 runs to 13 residues. Trimming removed 3 bases at V and 9 bases at J, with 9 bases between. CDR3 residues: CASSDGGGSPLHF. The CDR3 DNA reads TGTGCCAGCAGTGACGGGGGTGGTTCACCCCTCCACTTT. Full variable domain (remainder filled in from reference TRBV2 and TRBJ1-6): EPEVTQTPSHQVTQMGQEVILRCVPISNHLYFYWYRQILGQKVEFLVSFYNNEISEKSEIFDDQFSVERPDGSNFTLKIRSTKLEDSAMYFCASSDGGGSPLHFGNGTRLTVT.

The chain is built from TRBV4-1 and TRBJ1-3; D remains ambiguous. The length of the CDR3 is 15 residues. Germline loops: CDR1 MGHRA, CDR2 YSYEKL. The V gene lost 1 base and the J gene lost 0 bases, with 7 bases spanning the gap. CDR3 residues: CASSQGQNSGNTIYF. Written as DNA, the CDR3 is TGCGCCAGCAGCCAAGGGCAAAACTCTGGAAACACCATATATTTT.

This clone was found once. This chain links TRBV12-2 with TRBJ2-4; the table gives TRBD2 as D, unverified against the DNA. TRBV12-2 is listed as a pseudogene. This CDR3 is 21 amino acids long. CDR3 sequence (DNA): TGTGCAAGTCGCTCATATGGTTACTTCGCCGGGGATTTACTAGCCAAAAACATTCAGTACTTC. It is translated as CASRSYGYFAGDLLAKNIQYF.

The table lists this clone with a count of one. V gene TRBV2 combines with J gene TRBJ2-3; D unresolved. The CDR3 contains 14 residues. V was shortened by 5 bases and J by 7 bases, with 16 bases between the two germline ends. Germline V CDR1 and CDR2: SNHLY, FYNNEI. The CDR3: CASSLPLTAYTQYF. DNA of the CDR3: TGTGCCAGCAGTCTTCCACTAACTGCTTATACGCAGTATTTT.

The chain carries TRBV15 and TRBJ2-5, with D possibly being TRBD1 (6 bases). With 0 bases removed from V and 0 bases from J, the gap between germline ends came to 14 bases. This CDR3 region has 17 residues. The germline V gene has CDR1 LNHNV and CDR2 YYDKDF (reference sequence). The CDR3 bases are TGTGCCACCAGCAGAGATAGGGGGACAAGTTACCAAGAGACCCAGTACTTC. Its protein product is CATSRDRGTSYQETQYF. The whole variable domain, remainder taken from reference TRBV15 and TRBJ2-5, is DAMVIQNPRYQVTQFGKPVTLSCSQTLNHNVMYWYQQKSSQAPKLLFHYYDKDFNNEADTPDNFQSRRPNTSFCFLDIRSPGLGDTAMYLCATSRDRGTSYQETQYFGPGTRLLVL.

The CDR3 DNA reads as TGTGCCAGCAGCTTAAGGCAGGGGAAGAGCAATGAGCAGTTCTTC. Translation gives CASSLRQGKSNEQFF. The chain couples TRBV7-2 to TRBJ2-1; D is possibly TRBD1 (6 bases). Germline CDR1 is SGHTA and CDR2 is FQGNSA. This CDR3 is 15 amino acids long. V was pared by 2 bases and J by 6 bases, with 14 bases between.

This sequence joins TRBV29-1 and TRBJ2-6, with 12 bases lining up with TRBD2. CDR3 size: 16 residues. Germline CDR1 and CDR2: SQVTM and ANQGSEA. V shed 4 bases, J shed 4 bases, and the junction held 5 bases outside the gene matches. The CDR3, as DNA: TGCAGCGTTGCCTGGACTAGCGGGACAGGGGCCAACGTCCTGACTTTC. Encoded protein: CSVAWTSGTGANVLTF.

The rearrangement joins TRBV10-3 to TRBJ2-3; 7 positions agree with TRBD1. The V segment lost 10 bases and the J segment 6 bases; nucleotides outside the gene matches: 16. This CDR3 contains 15 residues. Germline V CDR1 and CDR2: ENHRY, SYGVKD. CDR3 bases: TGTGCCACAAACCAGGGGGTCAGCCCGTATGATACGCAGTATTTT. This codes for CATNQGVSPYDTQYF.

J is TRBJ1-2 and V is TRBV5-4; D perhaps matches TRBD1 (5 bases). Looked up from germline, CDR1 is SGHNT and CDR2 is YYREEE (reference sequence). The CDR3 runs 17 residues. V was trimmed by 3 bases and J by 3 bases, leaving 21 bases between them. DNA for the CDR3: TGTGCCAGCAGCTCCACAGGCTCTCTGGGCCGAGACTATGGCTACACCTTC. The encoded protein is CASSSTGSLGRDYGYTF.

The V and J genes are TRBV21-1 and TRBJ1-1; the table gives TRBD1 as D, unverified against the DNA. TRBV21-1 is a pseudogene locus. The CDR3 totals 15 residues. As DNA, the CDR3 is TGTGCCAGCCAAAAGGGACAGGGGATGAACACTGAAGCTTTCTTT. Protein product: CASQKGQGMNTEAFF.

This chain connects TRBV28 to TRBJ1-1; 10 bases are a match to TRBD1. CDR1 and CDR2 from the germline V gene are MDHEN and SYDVKM. V trimming: 5 bases; J trimming: 5 bases; junction bases outside the gene matches: 8. The CDR3 is 15 residues long. This chain's CDR3 is CASSLPGQGQTEAFF. CDR3 nucleotides: TGTGCCAGCAGTCTCCCGGGACAGGGGCAGACTGAAGCTTTCTTT.

The J gene is TRBJ1-1, the V gene TRBV10-3, with 7 bases that match TRBD1. The CDR3 consists of 13 residues. Germline-derived CDR1 and CDR2 are ENHRY and SYGVKD. V was pared by 10 bases and J by 1 base, with 6 bases of the junction left unmatched. The CDR3 spells CATTGTENTEAFF. As DNA, the CDR3 is TGTGCCACCACCGGGACAGAGAACACTGAAGCTTTCTTT.

This chain links TRBV19 with TRBJ1-1; D might be TRBD1 (5 bases). Germline CDR1 LNHDA, CDR2 SQIVND (reference sequence). Trimming took off 6 bases at V and 1 base at J, with 15 bases between the two ends. This CDR3 is built from 15 residues. CDR3 loop: CASSRRAGPNTEAFF. Here the CDR3 DNA reads TGTGCCAGTAGCCGACGTGCAGGGCCGAACACTGAAGCTTTCTTT.

V usage is TRBV19 and J usage is TRBJ1-3; 7 bases are shared with TRBD1. Trimming took 5 bases from V and 9 from J; bases not matched to a gene: 7. Germline CDR1 reads LNHDA; CDR2 reads SQIVND (reference sequence). This CDR3 has 13 amino acids. The CDR3 sequence: CASSSTGETTIYF. In DNA, the CDR3 is TGTGCCAGTAGTTCAACAGGGGAAACCACCATATATTTT.

The chain couples TRBV11-2 to TRBJ2-5; TRBD2 might be the D (6 bases). The CDR3 loop spans 14 amino acids. Between the trimmed V and J ends, which lost 5 bases and 5 bases, there was a span of 15 bases. The germline CDR1 and CDR2 sequences are SGHAT and FQNNGV. The CDR3 region is CASSRGTARETQYF. CDR3 nucleotides: TGTGCCAGCAGCCGCGGGACGGCCAGGGAGACCCAGTACTTC.

CDR3 amino acids: CASSQVNSNEQFF. The DNA for the CDR3 is TGTGCCAGCAGCCAAGTCAACAGCAATGAGCAGTTCTTC. V and J are TRBV14 and TRBJ2-1; D is unresolved. This CDR3 contains 13 residues. Germline CDR1 SGHDN, CDR2 FVKESK. V dropped 1 base and J dropped 6 bases, with 7 bases sitting between them.